This entry lists 13 T cell receptor beta chains sequenced from one sample in a study of blood T cell repertoires in COVID-19. TCRdb keeps only in-frame clones here, not all; method: immunoSEQ multiplex PCR. The sample contains 130,000 or so clones, less than 90% of which appear only once. Specimen: PBMCs or T cells enriched from blood (not recorded which). These receptors all stem from a woman aged 25 to 39 who had recovered from COVID-19.

This clone appeared a single time. J is TRBJ1-1 and V is TRBV5-1; 7 positions agree with TRBD1. The J segment lost 1 base and the V segment lost 4 bases, leaving 10 bases of the junction unmatched. Germline CDR1 is SGHRS and CDR2 is YFSETQ. This CDR3 region has 16 residues. CDR3 in amino acids: CASSPKGGTGNTEAFF. For the CDR3, the DNA is TGCGCCAGCAGCCCGAAAGGGGGCACGGGGAACACTGAAGCTTTCTTT.

The chain has TRBV13 and TRBJ2-4; 7 bases are a match to TRBD2. The CDR3 is made up of 17 amino acids. Per germline, CDR1 PRHDT and CDR2 FYEKMQ (reference sequence). J gave up 1 base and V 1 base, and 7 bases lay outside the gene matches. In DNA, the CDR3 is TGTGCCAGCAGCTTAGCCCGAGCGGGGACCGCCAAAAACATTCAGTACTTC. The encoded protein is CASSLARAGTAKNIQYF.

Only one count was recorded for this clone. The chain carries TRBV6-5 and TRBJ2-2, with D maybe TRBD2 (6 bases). Between the trimmed V and J ends, which lost 6 bases and 2 bases, there was a span of 10 bases. The V gene's germline CDR1 is MNHEY and CDR2 SVGAGI. The CDR3 consists of 14 residues. The chain's CDR3 is CASRRELNTGELFF. CDR3 nucleotide sequence: TGTGCCAGCAGACGGGAGTTAAACACCGGGGAGCTGTTTTTT.

The V call is TRBV6-1, the J call TRBJ2-7; no clear D. This CDR3 comprises 14 residues. CDR1 is MNHNS and CDR2 is SASEGT in the germline V gene. With 3 bases removed from V and 3 bases from J, the gap between germline ends came to 12 bases. The CDR3 DNA is TGTGCCAGCAGTGATCTTGGTAGAGGCTACGAGCAGTACTTC. Translation gives CASSDLGRGYEQYF.

The chain joins TRBV18 to TRBJ1-1; D is ambiguous. The CDR3 contains 13 residues. Trimming took off 0 bases at V and 11 bases at J, with 13 bases between the two ends. Germline-derived CDR1 and CDR2 are KGHSH and LQKENI. CDR3 nucleotide sequence: TGTGCCAGCTCACCACCGTGGGGAGAGAGCGCTTTCTTT. This codes for CASSPPWGESAFF.

The gene calls are TRBV5-1 and TRBJ2-1; 8 bases map to TRBD1. The CDR3 totals 20 residues. V trimming: 3 bases; J trimming: 0 bases; junction bases outside the gene matches: 17. CDR1 and CDR2 (germline): SGHRS, YFSETQ. The CDR3 loop reads CASSSVGRQGATSSYNEQFF. For the CDR3, the DNA is TGCGCCAGCAGCTCAGTGGGTCGGCAGGGGGCTACAAGCTCCTACAATGAGCAGTTCTTC.

The rearrangement joins TRBV6-2 or TRBV6-3 to TRBJ2-1, with 9 bases fitting TRBD1. With 6 bases clipped from V and 8 bases from J, the junction kept 2 bases outside the gene matches. CDR3 length: 12 residues. Germline assignment: CDR1 MNHEY and CDR2 SVGEGT. CDR3 DNA sequence: TGTGCCAGCAGCCGGACAGGGGATGAGCAGTTCTTC. As protein: CASSRTGDEQFF.

The rearrangement uses TRBV6-6 and TRBJ2-7; the D gene is possibly TRBD2 (5 bases). The CDR3 is 14 amino acids. Trimming stripped 2 bases from V and 5 bases from J, with 13 bases between. Germline CDR1 MNHNY, CDR2 SVGAGI (reference sequence). CDR3 nucleotides: TGTGCCAGCAGTTACCGAGGGAGTAGAAACGAGCAGTACTTC. This gives the protein CASSYRGSRNEQYF.

This clone is a singleton in its sample. The chain links TRBV7-2 to TRBJ2-2; 13 bases map to TRBD2. There are 18 residues in the CDR3. V shed 6 bases, J shed 6 bases, and the junction held 13 bases outside the gene matches. Germline V CDR1 and CDR2: SGHTA, FQGNSA. CDR3 loop: CASSRRGTSGIGSGELFF. CDR3 DNA: TGTGCCAGCAGTCGCCGAGGGACTAGCGGGATAGGGTCCGGGGAGCTGTTTTTT.

The rearrangement joins TRBV3-1 (or the pseudogene TRBV3-2) to TRBJ2-3; tentatively, D is TRBD2 (7 bases). Looked up from germline, CDR1 is LGHDT and CDR2 is YNNKEL (reference sequence). This CDR3 spans 17 amino acids. Trimming shortened V by 2 bases and J by 1 base, and 16 bases separated the two germline ends. CDR3 DNA sequence: TGTGCCAGCAGCCAATGGTCCGGGGGGCAGGGCACAGATACGCAGTATTTT. This gives the protein CASSQWSGGQGTDTQYF.

V is TRBV4-1 and J is TRBJ2-3, with D possibly matching TRBD2 (5 bases). Germline lookup yields CDR1 MGHRA and CDR2 YSYEKL. The CDR3 extends over 15 amino acids. V was pared by 3 bases and J by 8 bases, with 18 bases between. The CDR3 region has the DNA TGCGCCAGCAGCCAGCCCCCGGGATCCCACCCTACGCAGTATTTT. Amino acid sequence: CASSQPPGSHPTQYF.

This rearrangement joins TRBV10-3 to TRBJ2-3; 10 nucleotides line up with TRBD2. CDR1 ENHRY and CDR2 SYGVKD come from the germline V gene. The V and J ends lost 10 bases and 1 base, in that order; junction bases with no gene match: 8. The CDR3 loop spans 15 amino acids. CDR3 in DNA: TGTGCCACGGAGGAGGGGACTAGCGGCACAGATACGCAGTATTTT. Protein sequence: CATEEGTSGTDTQYF.

The chain recombines TRBV4-1 with TRBJ2-7; 7 bases agree with TRBD1. Germline CDR1 and CDR2: MGHRA and YSYEKL. The CDR3 loop spans 16 amino acids. The V and J ends lost 3 bases and 5 bases, in that order; junction bases with no gene match: 13. The CDR3 is CASSHRGRTGRHEQYF. DNA of the CDR3: TGCGCCAGCAGCCACAGGGGCCGGACAGGTCGCCACGAGCAGTACTTC.